The clone carrying this T cell receptor beta chain was seen just once. This CDR3 is 14 amino acids long. V lost 4 bases, J lost 4 bases, and 4 bases stayed unmatched. CDR1 is SNHLY, CDR2 FYNNEI, per germline. This sample stems from a study of cytomegalovirus exposure and HLA in healthy donors. The method was immunoSEQ multiplex PCR; TCRdb's version includes in-frame clones alone and lacks a portion of them. The sample has 230,000 or so clones; 85% to 90% are singletons. The sequence was collected from a woman aged 18-35 years in good health and CMV-seronegative. The V call is TRBV2, the J call TRBJ2-5; 9 positions agree with TRBD1. Specimen: PBMCs. Written as DNA, the CDR3 is TGTGCCAGCAGTGTACAGGGGGCTCGAGAGACCCAGTACTTC. It yields the protein CASSVQGARETQYF.